Below, 11 T cell receptor beta chains from the same sample are listed, as sequenced in a study of shared clonotypes between healthy human individuals. The assay was immunoSEQ multiplex PCR, and TCRdb's table has in-frame clones only and misses some. The sample records around 600,000 clones, more than 95% being singletons. Sequences were obtained from naive CD4+ T cells sorted from blood. Noted subset: CD45RA+ positively selected. The receptors here all came from a woman in her thirties in good health.

The rearrangement links TRBV2 to TRBJ2-7, with 10 bases that match TRBD2. CDR3 length: 14 amino acids. Germline trimming cut 7 bases from V and 4 bases from J; bases unmatched to any gene: 7. Per the germline V gene, CDR1 is SNHLY and CDR2 is FYNNEI. The CDR3 is CASNLEREGYEQYF. As DNA, the CDR3 is TGTGCCAGCAACTTAGAGCGGGAGGGTTACGAGCAGTACTTC.

V is TRBV21-1 and J is TRBJ1-1; TRBD1, the table's D call, lacks a check against the DNA. TRBV21-1 represents a pseudogene. This CDR3 comprises 19 residues. Here the CDR3 DNA reads TGTGCCAGCAGCAAAAGTCAGGTGGACAGGGTGATTCGGGGCACTGAAGCTTTCTTT. Protein sequence: CASSKSQVDRVIRGTEAFF.

The chain couples TRBV5-6 to TRBJ1-4, with TRBD1 as a possible D gene (6 bases). There are 15 residues in the CDR3. Between the trimmed V and J ends, which lost 4 bases and 5 bases, there was a span of 15 bases. Germline-derived CDR1 and CDR2 are SGHDT and YYEEEE. The CDR3 nucleotides read TGTGCCAGCAGCCCCGGGAAAAGGGGGAATGAAAAACTGTTTTTT. Translation gives CASSPGKRGNEKLFF.

The chain has TRBV27 and TRBJ1-2, with TRBD1 matching over 7 bases. The CDR3 runs 16 residues. After removal of 5 bases from V and 6 bases from J, the junction contained 15 bases not matched to a gene. CDR1 is MNHEY and CDR2 is SMNVEV in the germline V gene (reference sequence). The CDR3, as DNA: TGTGCCAGCAGTACGACAGGGTGGTCCTATTTTGATGGCTACACCTTC. Translated, it gives CASSTTGWSYFDGYTF.

The gene calls are TRBV19 and TRBJ1-1, with D unresolved. The CDR3 runs to 16 residues. V was trimmed by 2 bases and J by 11 bases, leaving 24 bases between them. Germline V gives CDR1 LNHDA, CDR2 SQIVND (reference sequence). The CDR3 here is CASSIIPGKPTGAAFF. CDR3 nucleotides: TGTGCCAGTAGTATAATACCCGGGAAACCAACGGGTGCGGCTTTCTTT.

The genes are TRBV20-1 and TRBJ2-1; D not certain. The CDR3 is 11 residues long. Germline V gene data show CDR1 as DFQATT and CDR2 as SNEGSKA (reference sequence). The V end lost 1 base, the J end lost 7 bases, and 5 bases lay between the germline ends. DNA of the CDR3: TGCAGTGCTAGAGGAGTGAATGAGCAGTTCTTC. Translation gives CSARGVNEQFF.

The chain is built from TRBV2 and TRBJ1-3; 9 bases are shared with TRBD1. The V gene's germline CDR1 is SNHLY and CDR2 FYNNEI. The CDR3 length is 14 residues. V was pared by 6 bases and J by 4 bases, with 4 bases of the junction left unmatched. CDR3 residues: CASRTGTGGNTIYF. In DNA form, the CDR3 reads TGTGCCAGCAGGACCGGGACAGGGGGAAACACCATATATTTT.

The J gene is TRBJ1-1, the V gene TRBV27; 9 bases are a match to TRBD1. Germline V gene sequence: CDR1 MNHEY, CDR2 SMNVEV (reference sequence). The CDR3 totals 17 residues. Trimming removed 3 bases from V and 0 bases from J; junction bases left unmatched: 8. For the CDR3, the DNA is TGTGCCAGCAGTTTCCTGGGACAGGGACAAATGAACACTGAAGCTTTCTTT. Encoded protein: CASSFLGQGQMNTEAFF.

CDR3 protein: CASSVDYGSEQYF. In nucleotides, the CDR3 is TGCGCCAGCAGTGTTGACTACGGCAGCGAGCAGTACTTC. The chain joins TRBV10-1 to TRBJ2-7; the D gene is possibly TRBD2 (5 bases). The length of the CDR3 is 13 residues. In germline, CDR1 is WNHNN, CDR2 SYGVQD (reference sequence). Trimming left V 4 bases short and J 6 bases short, with 13 bases between.

V gene TRBV5-5 combines with J gene TRBJ1-5; D might be TRBD1 (5 bases). The CDR3 length is 13 residues. Germline V gives CDR1 SGHKS, CDR2 YYEKEE (reference sequence). Trimming took 4 bases from V and 4 from J, leaving 9 bases between them. CDR3 sequence (DNA): TGTGCCAGCAGCCGGGACCTTAATCAGCCCCAGCATTTT. This codes for CASSRDLNQPQHF. The whole variable domain, filled in from reference TRBV5-5 and TRBJ1-5, reads DAGVTQSPTHLIKTRGQQVTLRCSPISGHKSVSWYQQVLGQGPQFIFQYYEKEERGRGNFPDRFSARQFPNYSSELNVNALLLGDSALYLCASSRDLNQPQHFGDGTRLSIL.

The chain links TRBV6-4 to TRBJ2-1; TRBD2 aligns across 9 bases. The V segment lost 10 bases and the J segment 8 bases; nucleotides outside the gene matches: 12. The CDR3 consists of 14 residues. Germline CDR1 reads MRHNA; CDR2 reads SNTAGT. The CDR3 spells CANNDGGRADEQFF. The CDR3 DNA follows: TGTGCCAACAATGACGGCGGGAGGGCCGATGAGCAGTTCTTC.